A selection of T cell receptor beta chains follows, all from one sample in a study of T cell responses to AZD1222 COVID-19 vaccine. The table came from immunoSEQ multiplex PCR; TCRdb's copy has only in-frame clones and leaves some out. In the table there are 110,000 or so clones, roughly 90% of which are singletons. Sequences were derived from peripheral blood, sampled on day 0 of MenACWY control vaccination. The source of these receptors is an adult in good health. The CDR3 runs from the conserved cysteine through the conserved F or W. A D gene is named only where the DNA matches it firmly. Size tells how often a clone was seen (once, few, many) or the class of an expanded clone, and some rows leave it out.

V	length	D	J	size	CDR3	DNA
TRBV28	15	NA	TRBJ2-7	NA	CASSFQLGSVYEQYF	TGTGCCAGCAGTTTCCAATTGGGGTCCGTCTACGAGCAGTACTTC
TRBV28	13	NA	TRBJ2-1	NA	CASNIAGRREQFF	TGTGCCAGCAATATCGCTGGCAGACGAGAGCAGTTCTTC
TRBV30	14	NA	TRBJ1-6	NA	CAWNTRGGYSPLHF	TGTGCCTGGAACACTAGGGGCGGGTATTCACCCCTCCACTTT
TRBV7-2	13	TRBD1	TRBJ1-2	NA	CASSAGQRYGYTF	TGTGCCAGCAGCGCGGGACAGCGCTATGGCTACACCTTC
TRBV24-1	17	TRBD2	TRBJ2-1	NA	CATSETGLAGTYNEQFF	TGTGCCACCAGTGAAACCGGACTAGCGGGGACCTACAATGAGCAGTTCTTC
TRBV19	13	NA	TRBJ1-5	NA	CASSIGGDQPQHF	TGTGCCAGTAGTATAGGAGGGGACCAGCCCCAGCATTTT
TRBV11-3	15	NA	TRBJ2-2	NA	CASSPEGSNTGELFF	TGTGCCAGCAGCCCCGAGGGGTCGAACACCGGGGAGCTGTTTTTT
TRBV30	11	NA	TRBJ2-7	NA	CAWSAQIEQYF	TGTGCCTGGAGTGCACAGATCGAGCAGTACTTC
TRBV7-7	15	TRBD1	TRBJ2-1	NA	CASSLGRGQGYEQFF	TGTGCTAGCAGCTTGGGCAGGGGACAGGGGTATGAGCAGTTCTTC
TRBV2	13	NA	TRBJ1-1	NA	CATFGTLNTEAFF	TGTGCCACCTTCGGGACCTTGAACACTGAAGCTTTCTTT
TRBV12-3/TRBV12-4	13	NA	TRBJ1-1	NA	CASSLKMNTEAFF	TGTGCCAGCAGTTTGAAGATGAACACTGAAGCTTTCTTT
TRBV24-1	14	NA	TRBJ2-1	NA	CATSVRRGRDEQFF	TGTGCCACCAGTGTCCGCAGGGGTAGGGATGAGCAGTTCTTC
TRBV18	14	NA	TRBJ1-1	once	CASSPGGWNTEAFF	TGTGCCAGCTCACCAGGGGGCTGGAACACTGAAGCTTTCTTT
TRBV28	15	TRBD1	TRBJ1-1	NA	CASSYHRGVNTEAFF	TGTGCCAGCAGTTACCACAGGGGGGTGAACACTGAAGCTTTCTTT
TRBV19	16	NA	TRBJ1-3	NA	CASSNSPSISGNTIYF	TGTGCCAGTAGTAATTCACCGAGCATTTCTGGAAACACCATATATTTT
TRBV5-6	12	NA	TRBJ1-4	NA	CASSGPTEKLFF	TGTGCCAGCAGCGGGCCAACTGAAAAACTGTTTTTT
TRBV6-4	15	NA	TRBJ2-3	NA	CASSVGWGATDTQYF	TGTGCCAGCAGTGTGGGTTGGGGGGCCACAGATACGCAGTATTTT
TRBV9	17	NA	TRBJ2-7	NA	CASSAGPLLRSGYEQYF	TGTGCCAGCAGCGCGGGTCCTCTACTGAGGAGCGGCTACGAGCAGTACTTC
TRBV3-1/TRBV3-2	13	NA	TRBJ1-1	NA	CASSPSGRTEAFF	TGTGCCAGCAGCCCTTCGGGGAGGACTGAAGCTTTCTTT
TRBV27	12	NA	TRBJ1-5	NA	CASRGPNQPQHF	TGTGCCAGCAGGGGGCCCAATCAGCCCCAGCATTTT
TRBV19	16	TRBD1	TRBJ1-1	NA	CASSIRAGGLGTEAFF	TGTGCCAGTAGTATTCGTGCAGGGGGATTGGGCACTGAAGCTTTCTTT
TRBV28	13	NA	TRBJ1-1	NA	CASSPSKNTEAFF	TGTGCCAGCAGTCCATCCAAGAACACTGAAGCTTTCTTT
TRBV6-1	16	NA	TRBJ2-1	once	CASSERSRGEYNEQFF	TGTGCCAGCAGTGAAAGATCCAGGGGCGAATACAATGAGCAGTTCTTC
TRBV4-3	15	TRBD1	TRBJ2-7	NA	CASSQGTGGYYEQYF	TGCGCCAGCAGCCAAGGGACAGGGGGCTACTACGAGCAGTACTTC
TRBV6-5	14	TRBD1	TRBJ1-2	NA	CASNPYEGAYGYTF	TGTGCCAGCAACCCTTACGAGGGGGCTTATGGCTACACCTTC
TRBV15	16	TRBD1	TRBJ2-7	NA	CATSRDDWDSSYEQYF	TGTGCCACCAGCAGAGATGATTGGGACAGTTCCTACGAGCAGTACTTC
TRBV2	12	NA	TRBJ1-2	NA	CASDRDLNGYTF	TGTGCCAGCGACCGGGACTTGAATGGCTACACCTTC
TRBV6-1	14	NA	TRBJ1-1	NA	CASSELGGQAEAFF	TGTGCCAGCAGTGAACTAGGGGGACAAGCCGAAGCTTTCTTT
TRBV5-8	16	NA	TRBJ2-1	NA	CASSLSVTTFYNEQFF	TGTGCCAGCAGCTTATCCGTGACTACATTCTACAATGAGCAGTTCTTC
TRBV12-3/TRBV12-4	13	TRBD1	TRBJ1-2	few	CASTLGQGGGYTF	TGTGCCAGCACCCTAGGGCAGGGGGGAGGCTACACCTTC